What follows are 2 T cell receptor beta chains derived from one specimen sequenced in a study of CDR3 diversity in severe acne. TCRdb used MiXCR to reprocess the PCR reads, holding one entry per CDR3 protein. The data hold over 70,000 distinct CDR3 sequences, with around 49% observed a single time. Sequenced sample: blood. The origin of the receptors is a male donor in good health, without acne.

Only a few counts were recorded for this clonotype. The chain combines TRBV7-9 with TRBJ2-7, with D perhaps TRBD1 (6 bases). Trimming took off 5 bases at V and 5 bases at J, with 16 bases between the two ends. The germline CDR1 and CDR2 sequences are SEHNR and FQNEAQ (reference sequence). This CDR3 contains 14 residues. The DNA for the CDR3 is TGTGCCAGCAGCCCACCCCCACAGGGCGACGAGCAGTACTTC. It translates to CASSPPPQGDEQYF.

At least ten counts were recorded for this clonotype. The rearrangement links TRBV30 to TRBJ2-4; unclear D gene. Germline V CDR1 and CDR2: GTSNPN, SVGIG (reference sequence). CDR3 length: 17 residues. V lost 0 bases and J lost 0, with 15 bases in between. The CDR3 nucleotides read TGTGCCTGGAGTGTGATTGGCAGCCTCGGAGCCAAAAACATTCAGTACTTC. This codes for CAWSVIGSLGAKNIQYF. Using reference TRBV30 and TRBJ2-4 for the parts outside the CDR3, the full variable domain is SQTIHQWPATLVQPVGSPLSLECTVEGTSNPNLYWYRQAAGRGLQLLFYSVGIGQISSEVPQNLSASRPQDRQFILSSKKLLLSDSGFYLCAWSVIGSLGAKNIQYFGAGTRLSVL.